This entry is about one T cell receptor beta chain. With 5 bases removed from V and 1 base from J, the gap between germline ends came to 11 bases. The germline V gene has CDR1 MNHEY and CDR2 SMNVEV (reference sequence). The CDR3 consists of 14 residues. The sample originates from a study of cytomegalovirus exposure and HLA in healthy donors. It was with 60 Vbeta and 13 Jbeta primers that the PCR ran. Repertoires were generated with immunoSEQ multiplex PCR, while TCRdb's copy carries only in-frame clones and drops some. The sample shows about 130,000 clones, 76% of them seen only once. Sequenced: PBMCs. The genes are TRBV27 and TRBJ1-1; D is perhaps TRBD1 (6 bases). This TCR derives from a man between 35 and 55 years old in good health and CMV-seronegative. The CDR3 sequence is CASSPLDRNTEAFF. The CDR3 DNA reads TGTGCCAGCAGTCCGCTGGACAGGAACACTGAAGCTTTCTTT.